This T cell receptor beta chain derives from a study of shared clonotypes between healthy human individuals. Study-level background: Three plates each covered CD4 naive and memory; CD8 naive two, CD8 memory one.

The V gene end was trimmed by 5 bases and the J gene end by 1 base; junction bases not matched to a gene: 8. This CDR3 is built from 15 residues. Germline loops: CDR1 SGHAT, CDR2 FQDESV (reference sequence). Sequencing was performed with immunoSEQ multiplex PCR; in TCRdb, only in-frame clones are kept and a portion is missing. The sample records about 2.4 million clones, 93% being singletons. Sequencing input: naive CD4+ T cells from PBMCs. The subset here: CD45RA+ positively selected. This TCR was sampled from a man younger than 30 in good health. Some clones in this sample may be carry-over from other donors' samples. V gene TRBV11-1 combines with J gene TRBJ2-7, with 7 positions matching TRBD1. CDR3 in amino acids: CASSLPRQGSYEQYF. As DNA, the CDR3 is TGTGCCAGCAGCCTCCCTCGACAGGGATCCTACGAGCAGTACTTC.